This T cell receptor beta chain was captured by sequencing in a study of blood T cell repertoires in COVID-19. Whole-study context: Italy, Spain and the United States were the sources of the convalescent and acute COVID-19 samples. From T cells, B-cell-depleted T cells, or PBMCs came the material, which was cDNA or gDNA.

In the source study's methods: Amplification of reference gene primers provided the estimated nucleated cell counts. Clones were sequenced by immunoSEQ multiplex PCR, and TCRdb holds only the in-frame ones, with some missing. V and J calls and clone size follow that table, whereas D and trimming were derived from the DNA. The sample lists some 120,000 clones, roughly 80% occurring once. The ends were cut back, 6 bases at V and 1 base at J, with 4 bases in the middle. There are 11 residues in the CDR3. Sequenced sample: peripheral blood. This receptor was obtained from a woman younger than 45 who had recovered from COVID-19. The chain has TRBV12-3 or TRBV12-4 and TRBJ2-7; D unresolved. The CDR3 sequence is CASSVSYEQYF. For the CDR3, the DNA is TGTGCCAGCAGCGTTTCCTACGAGCAGTACTTC.